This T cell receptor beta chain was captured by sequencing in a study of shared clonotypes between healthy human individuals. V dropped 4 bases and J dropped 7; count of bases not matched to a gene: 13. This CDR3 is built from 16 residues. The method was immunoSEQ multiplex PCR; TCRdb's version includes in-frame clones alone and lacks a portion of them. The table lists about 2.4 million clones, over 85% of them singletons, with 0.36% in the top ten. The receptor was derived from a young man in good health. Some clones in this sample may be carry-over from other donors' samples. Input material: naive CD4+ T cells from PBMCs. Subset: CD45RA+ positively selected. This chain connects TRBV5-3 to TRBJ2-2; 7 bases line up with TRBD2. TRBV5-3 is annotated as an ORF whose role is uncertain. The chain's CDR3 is CARSLIQRGMNGELFF. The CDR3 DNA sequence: TGTGCCAGAAGCCTCATTCAGCGGGGCATGAACGGGGAGCTGTTTTTT.